These 9 T cell receptor beta chains were all obtained from the same sample, sequenced in a study of siplizumab effects on memory and regulatory T cells. The data were produced by immunoSEQ multiplex PCR, yet TCRdb's version contains in-frame clones alone and is incomplete. The sample contains tens of thousands of clones, more than 80% of which appear only once. The sequencing input was CD8+ T cells sorted from blood. The receptors were sampled from a human donor in good health.

The chain has TRBV6-5 and TRBJ2-7; perhaps TRBD2 as D (5 bases). The CDR3 has 14 amino acids. Per germline, CDR1 MNHEY and CDR2 SVGAGI. Trimming cost V 0 bases and J 7 bases, with 13 bases left between them. The CDR3 DNA follows: TGTGCCAGCAGTTACTCGGACGGGGATAGGGAGCAGTACTTC. It yields the protein CASSYSDGDREQYF.

This chain links TRBV7-9 with TRBJ2-5; no clear D gene. Germline loops: CDR1 SEHNR, CDR2 FQNEAQ (reference sequence). Trimming shortened V by 4 bases and J by 1 base, and 16 bases separated the two germline ends. CDR3 size: 16 residues. CDR3 DNA sequence: TGTGCCAGCAGCTCCGCTTTCTCTGCCCCCCAAGAGACCCAGTACTTC. Translating gives CASSSAFSAPQETQYF.

V gene TRBV5-1 combines with J gene TRBJ1-4, with unresolved D. This CDR3 region has 15 residues. V lost 4 bases and J lost 0, with 10 bases in between. CDR1 and CDR2 from the germline V gene are SGHRS and YFSETQ. As DNA, the CDR3 is TGCGCCAGCAGCAGCTGGGGTGCAACTAATGAAAAACTGTTTTTT. It translates to CASSSWGATNEKLFF.

The V call is TRBV5-1, the J call TRBJ1-6; D is perhaps TRBD1 (6 bases). This CDR3 has 14 residues. The germline V and J ends were trimmed by 6 bases and 6 bases, with 13 bases remaining between them. The germline gives CDR1 SGHRS, CDR2 YFSETQ. The CDR3 here is CASTDGQSNSPLHF. The CDR3 DNA is TGCGCCAGCACTGACGGACAGTCTAATTCACCCCTCCACTTT.

This clone was recorded only once. This chain's CDR3 is CASSLAEGFYEQYF. CDR3 bases: TGTGCCAGCAGCTTAGCAGAGGGGTTCTACGAGCAGTACTTC. V is TRBV7-9 and J is TRBJ2-7; D could derive from TRBD1 or TRBD2 (5 bases each). The CDR3 is 14 residues long. CDR1 is SEHNR and CDR2 is FQNEAQ in the germline V gene (reference sequence). V was cut by 0 bases and J by 3 bases, with 9 bases left in between.

V gene TRBV15 combines with J gene TRBJ2-5, with 8 bases identical to TRBD1. Judging by the DNA end, TRBJ2-7 fits better; the J call may be wrong. Germline values: CDR1 LNHNV, CDR2 YYDKDF (reference sequence). The CDR3 covers 18 residues. CDR3 amino acids: CATSRDGVGRGLHYEQYF. CDR3 sequence (DNA): TGTGCCACCAGCAGAGATGGGGTGGGCAGGGGGCTCCACTACGAGCAGTACTTC.

V and J are TRBV11-2 and TRBJ1-2; weak D call: TRBD1 (6 bases). V was pared by 0 bases and J by 0 bases, with 17 bases between. Per the germline V gene, CDR1 is SGHAT and CDR2 is FQNNGV. The CDR3 is 18 amino acids. For the CDR3, the DNA is TGTGCCAGCAGCTTAGATATACCTGGACAGCTTCCTAACTATGGCTACACCTTC. It translates to CASSLDIPGQLPNYGYTF.

The chain uses TRBV5-4 and TRBJ1-3; possible D gene TRBD1, 5 bases. Between the trimmed V and J ends, which lost 3 bases and 0 bases, there was a span of 13 bases. The CDR3 is 16 amino acids. Germline loops: CDR1 SGHNT, CDR2 YYREEE (reference sequence). For the CDR3, the DNA is TGTGCCAGCAGCTCTTGGGGACGCGGCTCTGGAAACACCATATATTTT. Translated: CASSSWGRGSGNTIYF.

The genes are TRBV27 and TRBJ1-1, with D unclear. The V end was cut by 10 bases, the J end by 7 bases, with 19 bases between. CDR3 length: 13 residues. CDR1 and CDR2 (germline): MNHEY, SMNVEV (reference sequence). The CDR3 loop reads CAIYDTSIGEAFF. The CDR3 DNA sequence: TGTGCCATTTACGACACCTCCATCGGTGAAGCTTTCTTT.